This TCR beta chain is from a study of T-cell reconstitution after alpha-beta-depleted transplantation in children. Construction of the TCRbeta library involved unique molecular identifiers. Each CDR3 protein is one row after TCRdb ran MiXCR on the PCR reads. Of 330,000 or so distinct CDR3 sequences listed, about 9.4% are singletons. The length of the CDR3 is 17 residues. This clonotype was counted only a few times. This chain connects TRBV21-1 to TRBJ1-1; the tabulated D call, TRBD1, remains unverified against the DNA. TRBV21-1 corresponds to a pseudogene. The clonotype originates from a boy under two years old with acute myeloid leukemia, due to receive a stem cell transplant. The specimen comprised PBMCs, sampled before TCRalphabeta/CD19-depleted stem cell transplant. The CDR3 region is CASPGDGRQGLSTEAFF. DNA of the CDR3: TGTGCCAGCCCCGGGGACGGGCGACAGGGTTTGAGCACTGAAGCTTTCTTT.